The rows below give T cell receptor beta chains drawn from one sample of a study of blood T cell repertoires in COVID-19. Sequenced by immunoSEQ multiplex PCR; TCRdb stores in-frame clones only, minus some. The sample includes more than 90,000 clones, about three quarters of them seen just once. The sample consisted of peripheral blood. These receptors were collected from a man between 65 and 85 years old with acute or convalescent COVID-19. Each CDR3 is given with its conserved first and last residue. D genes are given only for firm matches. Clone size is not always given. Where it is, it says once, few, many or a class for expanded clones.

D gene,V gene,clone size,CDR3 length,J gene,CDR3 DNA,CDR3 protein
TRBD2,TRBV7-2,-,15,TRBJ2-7,TGTGCCAGCAGCTGGGGACTAGCGGGAGGTTACGAGCAGTACTTC,CASSWGLAGGYEQYF
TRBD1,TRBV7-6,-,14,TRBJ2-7,TGTGCCAGCAGCTTAGCGGGACAGGCCTACGAGCAGTACTTC,CASSLAGQAYEQYF
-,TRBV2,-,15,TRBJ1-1,TGTGCCAGCAGTGAATTGGGGGGAGGGAACACTGAAGCTTTCTTT,CASSELGGGNTEAFF
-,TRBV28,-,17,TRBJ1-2,TGTGCCAGCAGCCGCGGGGGGTTTAATTTAGCTAACTATGGCTACACCTTC,CASSRGGFNLANYGYTF
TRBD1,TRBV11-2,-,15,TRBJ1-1,TGTGCCAGCAGCTTGACCGGGACAGCGAACACTGAAGCTTTCTTT,CASSLTGTANTEAFF
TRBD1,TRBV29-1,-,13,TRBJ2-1,TGCAGCGTTGAAGCACAGGGGGATTATGAGCAGTTCTTC,CSVEAQGDYEQFF
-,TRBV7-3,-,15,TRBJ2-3,TGTGCCAGCAGCTCCGGGGTGGTGGGCACAGATACGCAGTATTTT,CASSSGVVGTDTQYF
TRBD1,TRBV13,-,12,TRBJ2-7,TGTGCCAGCAGCTCAACACAGGGGATTCAGTACTTC,CASSSTQGIQYF
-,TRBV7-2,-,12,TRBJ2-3,TGTGCCAGCAGCTTAGATCTAGATACGCAGTATTTT,CASSLDLDTQYF
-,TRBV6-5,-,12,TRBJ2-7,TGTGCCAGCATGGCAGTCTCCTACGAGCAGTACTTC,CASMAVSYEQYF
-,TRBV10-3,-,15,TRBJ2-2,TGTGCCATCACTCCAGGAGGGGCGAACACCGGGGAGCTGTTTTTT,CAITPGGANTGELFF
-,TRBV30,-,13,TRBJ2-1,TGTGCTTATAGGGAGCCGAACGTGAATGAGCAGTTCTTC,CAYREPNVNEQFF
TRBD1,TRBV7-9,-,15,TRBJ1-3,TGTGCCAGCACCAAAATAGGACAGGCGGGAAACACCATATATTTT,CASTKIGQAGNTIYF
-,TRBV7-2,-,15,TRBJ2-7,TGTGCCAGCAGCAAACGAGAATTATTCGGCTACGAGCAGTACTTC,CASSKRELFGYEQYF
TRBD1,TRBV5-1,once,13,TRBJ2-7,TGCGCCAGCAGCGGCCGGGACAGCTACGAGCAGTACTTC,CASSGRDSYEQYF
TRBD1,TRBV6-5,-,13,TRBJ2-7,TGTGCCGCCTCCGGGACAGGGAAACCCGAGCAGTACTTC,CAASGTGKPEQYF
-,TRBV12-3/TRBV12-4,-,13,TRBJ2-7,TGTGCCAGCAGTTTTGGCGGAACCTACGAGCAGTACTTC,CASSFGGTYEQYF
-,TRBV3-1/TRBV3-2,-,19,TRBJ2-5,TGTGCCAGCAGCCAAGGATATACCTCGACGCGGAGGGCGGGGGAGACCCAGTACTTC,CASSQGYTSTRRAGETQYF
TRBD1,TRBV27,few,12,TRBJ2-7,TGTGCCAGTATGGACAGGGCCCACGAGCAGTACTTC,CASMDRAHEQYF
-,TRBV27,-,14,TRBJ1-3,TGTGCCAGCAGTTTACAGGGCTCTGGAAACACCATATATTTT,CASSLQGSGNTIYF
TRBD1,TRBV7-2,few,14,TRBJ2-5,TGTGCCAGCAGCCCCCAGGGACAGGGTGAGACCCAGTACTTC,CASSPQGQGETQYF
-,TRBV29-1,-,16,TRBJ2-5,TGCAGCGTTTGGGCCCTGAAATCTGGAACGTTAGAGACCCAGTACTTC,CSVWALKSGTLETQYF
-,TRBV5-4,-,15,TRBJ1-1,TGTGCCAGCAGCTTGGAATTTAAGGCGACTACTGAAGCTTTCTTT,CASSLEFKATTEAFF
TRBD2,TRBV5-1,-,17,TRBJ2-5,TGCGCCAGCAGCTTTTTTGGGACTAGCGGGTCTCGGGAGACCCAGTACTTC,CASSFFGTSGSRETQYF
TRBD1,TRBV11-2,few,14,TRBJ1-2,TGTGCCAGCAGCCCCGACAGGGTCGGCTATGGCTACACCTTC,CASSPDRVGYGYTF
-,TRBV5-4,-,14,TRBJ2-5,TGTGCCAGCAGCTCCCCGGTCTCGAGGGAGACCCAGTACTTC,CASSSPVSRETQYF
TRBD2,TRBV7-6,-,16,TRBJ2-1,TGTGCCAGCAGCGCACTAGCGGGGGGTACGGTCAATGAGCAGTTCTTC,CASSALAGGTVNEQFF
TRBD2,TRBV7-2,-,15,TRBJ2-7,TGTGCCAGCAGCTCCCCGGGACTAGCCATTTACGAGCAGTACTTC,CASSSPGLAIYEQYF
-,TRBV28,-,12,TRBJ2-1,TGTGCCAGCAGTTTAGGCCCGGGGGAGCAGTTCTTC,CASSLGPGEQFF
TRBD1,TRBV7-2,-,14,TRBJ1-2,TGTGCCAGCAGGCCCGGACAGGGGGCGGATGGCTACACCTTC,CASRPGQGADGYTF